The clone carrying this TCR beta chain was detected only a few times. The antigen is undetermined. The sampling schedule covered blood at baseline, cycle 4 day 1, and cycle 7 day 1. This record belongs to a study of OX40 agonist ivuxolimab in advanced cancers. Study as a whole: Of the participants, 40% had some prior anti-PD-1, anti-PD-L1 or anti-CTLA-4 therapy, which was allowed. Findings and limits, study-wide: Expanded clones were, on average, more numerous among CD8+ T cells than CD4+. In a subset of nonresponders, normalized T-cell clonal expansion was also low.

TCRdb keeps only in-frame clones here, not all; method: immunoSEQ multiplex PCR. The data contain approximately 79,000 clones, 70% to 90% of them singletons. The sample was CD4+ or CD8+ T cells sorted from blood, taken in a trial of the OX40 agonist ivuxolimab. The source is an adult with an advanced solid tumor such as melanoma, head and neck, liver or kidney cancer.

CDR3 residues: CASSQEKDTEQYF. The CDR3 region has the DNA TGCGCCAGCAGCCAAGAGAAGGATACCGAGCAGTACTTC. This chain uses TRBV4-1 with TRBJ2-7, with D uncertain. CDR1 and CDR2 from the germline V gene are MGHRA and YSYEKL. The germline V and J ends were trimmed by 0 bases and 6 bases, with 9 bases remaining between them. This CDR3 has 13 amino acids.